These 28 T cell receptor beta chains came from one sample sequenced in a study of technical replicates of blood from a few donors. Assay: immunoSEQ multiplex PCR; the TCRdb copy retains only in-frame clones and omits some. The data hold some 56,000 clones, with about 93% observed a single time. Sequencing was carried out using PBMCs. These receptors were collected from a human donor in good health. Some clones in this sample may be carry-over from other donors' samples.

The chain recombines TRBV7-9 with TRBJ2-2; 12 bases fit TRBD2. The ends lost 5 bases at V and 5 bases at J; junction bases unmatched: 9. The germline CDR1 and CDR2 sequences are SEHNR and FQNEAQ (reference sequence). This CDR3 has 17 residues. The DNA of the CDR3 is TGTGCCAGCAGCCGCGCGACTAGCGGGAGCGGGACCGGGGAGCTGTTTTTT. Its protein is CASSRATSGSGTGELFF.

This clone occurred once. The chain has TRBV9 and TRBJ1-2, with D uncertain. Trimming removed 3 bases from V and 2 bases from J, with 14 bases in between. CDR3 length equals 15 residues. Per germline, CDR1 SGDLS and CDR2 YYNGEE. The CDR3 region has the DNA TGTGCCAGCAGCGCTAACCTAGGTAGGAACTATGGCTACACCTTC. It is translated as CASSANLGRNYGYTF.

The chain combines TRBV5-1 with TRBJ2-7, with 12 bases matching TRBD2. The germline CDR1 and CDR2 sequences are SGHRS and YFSETQ. Trimming cost V 0 bases and J 6 bases; bases outside gene matches: 7. The CDR3 contains 16 residues. This CDR3 is CASSLDSGTSGSEQYF. For the CDR3, the DNA is TGCGCCAGCAGCTTGGATTCCGGGACTAGCGGGTCCGAGCAGTACTTC.

The CDR3 protein is CSVEAPGTGGFQETQYF. CDR3 sequence (DNA): TGCAGCGTTGAGGCGCCGGGGACAGGGGGCTTTCAAGAGACCCAGTACTTC. The chain uses TRBV29-1 and TRBJ2-5, with 12 positions matching TRBD1. This CDR3 has 17 residues. The germline V gene encodes CDR1 SQVTM and CDR2 ANQGSEA. The junction had 10 bases not matched to a gene; V was cut back by 3 bases and J by 2 bases.

The rearrangement uses TRBV6-6 and TRBJ2-5; TRBD2 matches 10 bases. CDR1 is MNHNY, CDR2 SVGAGI, per germline (reference sequence). After removal of 5 bases from V and 1 base from J, the junction contained 7 bases not matched to a gene. There are 16 residues in the CDR3. The CDR3 bases are TGTGCCAGCAGTGTAGGACTAGCGGCCGCCCAAGAGACCCAGTACTTC. Amino acid sequence: CASSVGLAAAQETQYF.

This clone appeared a single time. The J gene is TRBJ2-7, the V gene TRBV6-1; 7 bases are a match to TRBD2. Trimming removed 3 bases from V and 2 bases from J; junction bases left unmatched: 7. Germline lookup yields CDR1 MNHNS and CDR2 SASEGT. This CDR3 is 15 amino acids long. CDR3 amino acids: CASSDQEGGAYEQYF. As DNA, the CDR3 is TGTGCCAGCAGTGATCAAGAGGGAGGGGCCTACGAGCAGTACTTC.

V and J are TRBV11-1 and TRBJ1-1, with 8 bases fitting TRBD1. This CDR3 region has 12 residues. V was clipped by 4 bases and J by 9 bases; unmatched bases: 4. Germline V gene sequence: CDR1 SGHAT, CDR2 FQDESV (reference sequence). CDR3 in amino acids: CASSSGGWKAFF. CDR3 coding DNA: TGTGCCAGCAGCTCAGGGGGCTGGAAAGCTTTCTTT.

This rearrangement joins TRBV27 to TRBJ1-6, with 10 positions matching TRBD1. From germline, CDR1 is MNHEY and CDR2 SMNVEV (reference sequence). The CDR3 has 14 amino acids. Germline trimming cut 6 bases from V and 10 bases from J; bases unmatched to any gene: 6. As DNA, the CDR3 is TGTGCCAGCAGGACGGGACAGGGGTGGTCACCCCTCCACTTT. It translates to CASRTGQGWSPLHF.

V and J are TRBV7-3 and TRBJ1-2, with 11 bases lining up with TRBD1. The CDR3 is 15 amino acids. Looked up from germline, CDR1 is SGHTA and CDR2 is FQGTGA. J lost 7 bases, V lost 5 bases, and 9 bases had no gene match. The CDR3 loop reads CASSIAGQGVGGYTF. The CDR3 DNA is TGTGCCAGCAGCATAGCGGGACAGGGGGTCGGTGGCTACACCTTC.

This clone was seen only once. V usage is TRBV6-6 and J usage is TRBJ2-1; TRBD2 agrees at 14 bases. The CDR3 contains 15 residues. With 6 bases clipped from V and 10 bases from J, the junction kept 8 bases outside the gene matches. Germline values: CDR1 MNHNY, CDR2 SVGAGI (reference sequence). CDR3 sequence (DNA): TGTGCCAGCAGGTACGGGACTAGCGGGAGCCAAGAGCAGTTCTTC. Amino acids: CASRYGTSGSQEQFF.

The CDR3 sequence: CASRGTSTDTQYF. The DNA for the CDR3 is TGTGCCAGCAGAGGGACTAGCACAGATACGCAGTATTTT. This rearrangement joins TRBV6-1 to TRBJ2-3, with D perhaps TRBD2 (6 bases). The CDR3 consists of 13 residues. V was cut by 6 bases and J by 0 bases, with 7 bases left in between. The germline CDR1 and CDR2 sequences are MNHNS and SASEGT.

The chain has TRBV7-2 and TRBJ2-1, with 13 positions matching TRBD2. Unmatched junction bases numbered 5, after V lost 5 bases and J lost 7 bases. The V gene's germline CDR1 is SGHTA and CDR2 FQGNSA. The CDR3 is 15 residues long. CDR3 sequence: CASSVGLAGVNEQFF. DNA of the CDR3: TGTGCCAGCAGCGTTGGACTAGCGGGAGTTAATGAGCAGTTCTTC.

Only one count was recorded for this clone. This sequence joins TRBV11-2 and TRBJ1-1; 7 nucleotides agree with TRBD1. This CDR3 is 16 amino acids long. CDR1 is SGHAT, CDR2 FQNNGV, per germline. The junction had 6 bases not matched to a gene; V was cut back by 1 base and J by 1 base. In DNA form, the CDR3 reads TGTGCCAGCAGCTTAGGTTGGAGGGGGCGGAACACTGAAGCTTTCTTT. Translated: CASSLGWRGRNTEAFF.

J is TRBJ1-6 and V is TRBV4-3; D gene ambiguous. V was cut by 0 bases and J by 10 bases, with 16 bases left in between. CDR3 size: 16 residues. Germline values: CDR1 LGHNA, CDR2 YSLEER. This CDR3 reads CASSQESGGSRSPLHF. The CDR3 DNA reads TGCGCCAGCAGCCAAGAATCAGGAGGGAGCCGGTCACCCCTCCACTTT.

The V and J genes are TRBV2 and TRBJ2-3; a possible D gene is TRBD1 (5 bases). CDR1 and CDR2 (germline): SNHLY, FYNNEI. Between the trimmed V and J ends, which lost 3 bases and 6 bases, there was a span of 16 bases. The CDR3 covers 15 residues. In DNA form, the CDR3 reads TGTGCCAGCAGTGAGTCGTACAGGCAGTTGGATACGCAGTATTTT. Amino acids: CASSESYRQLDTQYF.

The rearrangement uses TRBV15 and TRBJ1-2; 7 nucleotides align to TRBD1. The V gene end was trimmed by 1 base and the J gene end by 2 bases; junction bases not matched to a gene: 1. The germline gives CDR1 LNHNV, CDR2 YYDKDF (reference sequence). The CDR3 spans 14 residues. CDR3 sequence (DNA): TGTGCCACCAGCAGAGCACAGGGGAACTATGGCTACACCTTC. Translation gives CATSRAQGNYGYTF.

The chain has TRBV7-6 and TRBJ1-1, with unresolved D. Trimming shortened V by 10 bases and J by 0 bases, and 9 bases separated the two germline ends. Germline V gene data show CDR1 as SGHVS and CDR2 as FNYEAQ. This CDR3 region has 12 residues. The CDR3 here is CATELVNTEAFF. The DNA for the CDR3 is TGTGCCACCGAGTTGGTGAACACTGAAGCTTTCTTT.

V gene TRBV9 combines with J gene TRBJ2-2; 13 nucleotides agree with TRBD2. The CDR3 contains 19 residues. V lost 3 bases and J lost 6; bases outside the gene matches: 14. CDR1 and CDR2 from the germline V gene are SGDLS and YYNGEE. The CDR3 coding sequence is TGTGCCAGCAGCGCTAGACTAGCGGGAGGCCAAATGGGGTCCGGGGAGCTGTTTTTT. It specifies CASSARLAGGQMGSGELFF.

The chain employs TRBV9 and TRBJ1-2, with 10 bases identical to TRBD1. The CDR3 has 15 residues. Germline values: CDR1 SGDLS, CDR2 YYNGEE. The J segment lost 6 bases and the V segment lost 6 bases, leaving 11 bases of the junction unmatched. As DNA, the CDR3 is TGTGCCAGCACCGGGACAGGGGACTTCTTAGATGGCTACACCTTC. This translates into CASTGTGDFLDGYTF. The variable domain in full, completed from reference TRBV9 and TRBJ1-2, reads DSGVTQTPKHLITATGQRVTLRCSPRSGDLSVYWYQQSLDQGLQFLIQYYNGEERAKGNILERFSAQQFPDLHSELNLSSLELGDSALYFCASTGTGDFLDGYTFGSGTRLTVV.

The V and J genes are TRBV27 and TRBJ2-7; no clear D. V was shortened by 3 bases and J by 1 base, with 7 bases between the two germline ends. CDR3 length: 13 amino acids. Germline CDR1 and CDR2: MNHEY and SMNVEV (reference sequence). In DNA, the CDR3 is TGTGCCAGCAGTTTGCGCAGGTCCTACGAGCAGTACTTC. It codes for CASSLRRSYEQYF.

The V and J genes are TRBV5-4 and TRBJ2-7; D possibly corresponds to TRBD2 (6 bases). Looked up from germline, CDR1 is SGHNT and CDR2 is YYREEE (reference sequence). The CDR3 covers 14 residues. Trimming stripped 4 bases from V and 3 bases from J, with 14 bases between. CDR3 protein: CASSAGTLDYEQYF. CDR3 nucleotides: TGTGCCAGCAGCGCCGGGACTCTGGACTACGAGCAGTACTTC.

This clone was detected only once. The CDR3 protein is CASIFLTGTGVANEQFF. DNA of the CDR3: TGTGCCAGCATCTTTTTAACCGGGACAGGGGTGGCCAATGAGCAGTTCTTC. The chain combines TRBV5-8 with TRBJ2-1; TRBD1 matches 10 bases. CDR1 SGHTS and CDR2 YDEGEE come from the germline V gene. CDR3 size: 17 residues. V dropped 6 bases and J dropped 6; count of bases not matched to a gene: 15.

The CDR3 loop is CASSRTSGRPGDIQYF. As DNA, the CDR3 is TGCGCCAGCAGCAGGACTAGCGGGAGGCCGGGGGACATTCAGTACTTC. J is TRBJ2-4 and V is TRBV10-1, with 14 bases identical to TRBD2. The germline gives CDR1 WNHNN, CDR2 SYGVQD (reference sequence). The V gene end was trimmed by 6 bases and the J gene end by 8 bases; junction bases not matched to a gene: 9. The CDR3 consists of 16 residues.

The chain employs TRBV6-4 and TRBJ1-3; D perhaps matches TRBD1 (6 bases). The CDR3 runs 16 residues. In germline, CDR1 is MRHNA, CDR2 SNTAGT. The V end was cut by 6 bases, the J end by 0 bases, with 15 bases between. CDR3 in amino acids: CASRGGSKFSGNTIYF. The DNA of the CDR3 is TGTGCCAGCAGAGGGGGAAGTAAATTCTCTGGAAACACCATATATTTT.

The V gene is TRBV9, the J gene TRBJ1-5; 10 bases align to TRBD1. Looked up from germline, CDR1 is SGDLS and CDR2 is YYNGEE. V lost 0 bases, J lost 6 bases, and 3 bases stayed unmatched. The CDR3 totals 15 residues. CDR3 sequence: CASSVGQGASQPQHF. DNA for the CDR3: TGTGCCAGCAGCGTAGGACAGGGGGCAAGTCAGCCCCAGCATTTT.

The chain joins TRBV11-3 to TRBJ2-1, with D perhaps matching TRBD2 (6 bases). This CDR3 spans 14 amino acids. Trimming stripped 0 bases from V and 9 bases from J, with 12 bases between. The germline gives CDR1 SGHNT, CDR2 YENEEA. This chain's CDR3 is CASSLDSEGTEQFF. As DNA, the CDR3 is TGTGCCAGCAGCTTAGATTCGGAGGGGACTGAGCAGTTCTTC.

This rearrangement joins TRBV30 to TRBJ1-5; D may be TRBD1 (6 bases). The CDR3 runs 16 residues. Trimming cost V 1 base and J 0 bases, with 13 bases left between them. Germline assignment: CDR1 GTSNPN and CDR2 SVGIG (reference sequence). The CDR3 sequence: CAWSEQGQGSNQPQHF. The CDR3 coding sequence is TGTGCCTGGAGTGAGCAGGGGCAGGGTAGCAATCAGCCCCAGCATTTT.

The chain has TRBV13 and TRBJ1-4; D is unclear. Germline CDR1 PRHDT, CDR2 FYEKMQ (reference sequence). Trimming took 5 bases from V and 5 from J, leaving 21 bases between them. The CDR3 has 17 amino acids. The CDR3 loop reads CASSRTASQVSNEKLFF. The DNA of the CDR3 is TGTGCCAGCAGCCGCACCGCCAGCCAGGTTTCAAATGAAAAACTGTTTTTT.